This TCR beta chain was documented in a study of T cell changes during pregnancy in multiple sclerosis (dated 2019 in TCRdb). For context, the study as a whole: In women with multiple sclerosis, the researchers looked at how the T cell repertoire shifted as pregnancy progressed.

The CDR3 has 14 amino acids, counting the end cysteine and phenylalanine. The DNA shown is the 42-base CDR3, in frame from base 1. CDR1 and CDR2, looked up from the germline V gene, are SNHLY and FYNNEI. Germline trimming: 3 bases from V, 7 bases from J; junction bases outside gene matches: 6. The library was made by the immunoSEQ multiplex PCR assay. Imported from immuneACCESS, the table was reduced by TCRdb to in-frame sequences with V and J called. These copies leave out some clones; in studies compared against another copy, an unresolved V gene accounts for under half, and the cause of the remainder is not known. The sample table holds just under 65,000 clones, of which approximately 93% were seen once. Roughly 3% of the sample rests with the top ten. This clone was observed a few times. There is no known antigen for this receptor. Base qualities are not at hand, and no much larger clone is one base apart.

The input for sequencing was CD8+ T cells from peripheral blood mononuclear cells, taken in the second trimester of pregnancy. The receptor was derived from a female donor with multiple sclerosis, enrolled in a pregnancy study. This sequence uses TRBV2 and TRBJ1-1, with 9 central nucleotides matching TRBD1. Read as DNA, the sequence is TGTGCCAGCAGTGAGACGACAGGGGGATATGAAGCTTTCTTT. It codes for CASSETTGGYEAFF.